A selection of T cell receptor beta chains follows, all from one sample in a study of human T cells and chemical hapten exposure. MiXCR, applied by TCRdb to the RACE reads, yields one record per CDR3 protein. This table holds about 50,000 distinct CDR3 sequences, about 4.5% found once. Sequenced material: whole blood. Source of these receptors: a female donor in good health. Some clones in this sample may be carry-over from other donors' samples. CDR3s include the opening cysteine and the closing phenylalanine or tryptophan.

>TRBV5-1
CASSFAPKWLEAFF
>TRBV2
CASKGTGYNYGYTF
>TRBV20-1
CSARGEGLAGGPQETQYF
>TRBV20-1
CSARGVAGSNTIYF
>TRBV9
CASSVGPGDSYEQYF
>TRBV6-6
CASRRGTGEQPQHF
>TRBV5-1
CASSSGQGNMNTEAFF
>TRBV6-2/TRBV6-3
CASSLTRLVGETQYF
>TRBV20-1
CSARIFMGRRSSSYNEQFF
>TRBV20-1
CSAGQEIYGYTF
>TRBV2
CASSSGTGNQPQHF
>TRBV7-2
CASSLFGRSFADTQYF
>TRBV19
CASSSSGGANEQFF
>TRBV12-5
CASGSSARLDTQYF
>TRBV15
CATSRDIGAEETQYF
>TRBV6-2/TRBV6-3
CASQGGQGRNSPLHF
>TRBV19
CASSNGREGRSDSNQPQHF
>TRBV7-2
CASSPPGLAGGRYEQYF
>TRBV20-1
CSARVLDHYGYTF
>TRBV28
CASNRPPNYGYTF
>TRBV24-1
CATTKERYSSTDTQYF
>TRBV14
CASSHRTGGVIGNEKLFF
>TRBV3-1
CASSQDGRGQQPQHF
>TRBV29-1
CSVGGTKTDTQYF
>TRBV5-6
CASSQGGYGTGVLEQYF
>TRBV20-1
CSAPGRVNEKLFF
>TRBV20-1
CSARPPGGGGGELFF
>TRBV18
CASSLYQGDTEAFF
>TRBV18
CASSPPGNRGSTDTQYF